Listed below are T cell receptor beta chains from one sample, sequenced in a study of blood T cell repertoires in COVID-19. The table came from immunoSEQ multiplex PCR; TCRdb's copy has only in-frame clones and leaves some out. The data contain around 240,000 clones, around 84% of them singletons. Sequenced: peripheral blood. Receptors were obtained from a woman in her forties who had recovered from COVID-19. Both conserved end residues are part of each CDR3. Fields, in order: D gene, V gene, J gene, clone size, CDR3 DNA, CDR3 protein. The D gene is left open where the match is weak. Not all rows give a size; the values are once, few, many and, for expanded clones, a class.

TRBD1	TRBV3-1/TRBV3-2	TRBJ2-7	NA	TGTGCCAGCAGCCAAGGGGCCATGACAGGGGCCTCCTACGAGCAGTACTTC	CASSQGAMTGASYEQYF
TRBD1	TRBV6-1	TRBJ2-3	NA	TGTGCCAGCAGTGAGAAGGGACAGGGGTTTGGGCACACAGATACGCAGTATTTT	CASSEKGQGFGHTDTQYF
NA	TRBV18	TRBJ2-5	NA	TGTGCCAGCTCACCGTCGGACAGAAAAGAGACCCAGTACTTC	CASSPSDRKETQYF
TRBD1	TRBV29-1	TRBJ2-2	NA	TGCAGCGTTACCACCGGGACAGGGGTTAGGAACACCGGGGAGCTGTTTTTT	CSVTTGTGVRNTGELFF
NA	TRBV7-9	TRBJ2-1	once	TGTGCCAGCAGCCCAGTCGACAATGAGCAGTTCTTC	CASSPVDNEQFF
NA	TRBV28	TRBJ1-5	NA	TGTGCCAGCAGTTTAGCGGGATACAATCAGCCCCAGCATTTT	CASSLAGYNQPQHF
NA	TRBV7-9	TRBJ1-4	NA	TGTGCCAGCAGCTTAGGTCAGGGGCGGGATGAAAAACTGTTTTTT	CASSLGQGRDEKLFF
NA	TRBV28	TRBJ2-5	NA	TGTGCCACGACAGGACAAGAGACCCAGTACTTC	CATTGQETQYF
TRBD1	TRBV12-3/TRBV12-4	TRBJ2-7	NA	TGTGCCAGCAGTAAGAACAGGGACAGCGAGCAGTACTTC	CASSKNRDSEQYF
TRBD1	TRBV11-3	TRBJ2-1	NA	TGTGCCAGCAGCCTAGGACAGGTTTGGAATGAGCAGTTCTTC	CASSLGQVWNEQFF
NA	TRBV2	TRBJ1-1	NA	TGTGCCAGCCTCAGGGAGGGCACTGAAGCTTTCTTT	CASLREGTEAFF
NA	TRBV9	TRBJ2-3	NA	TGTGCCAGCAGCGTAGGTATAGATACGCAGTATTTT	CASSVGIDTQYF
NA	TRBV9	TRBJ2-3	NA	TGTGCCAGCAGCGTAGGGAGCTCTAGCACAGATACGCAGTATTTT	CASSVGSSSTDTQYF
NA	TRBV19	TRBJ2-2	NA	TGTGCCAGTAGTTCCCAGGGAAGAAGCGGGGAGCTGTTTTTT	CASSSQGRSGELFF
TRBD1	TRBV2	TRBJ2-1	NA	TGTGCCAGCAGTATGGACAGGGACAATGAGCAGTTCTTC	CASSMDRDNEQFF
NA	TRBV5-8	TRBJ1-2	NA	TGTGCCAGCAGCTTGGGGCAGAACTATGGCTACACCTTC	CASSLGQNYGYTF
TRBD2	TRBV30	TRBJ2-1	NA	TGTGCCACAAGCGGGGGCCCCTACAATGAGCAGTTCTTC	CATSGGPYNEQFF
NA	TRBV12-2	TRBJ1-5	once	TGTGCAAGTCGCCTCCCAAGGACAGGGAGGACCCAACAGCCCCAGCATTTT	CASRLPRTGRTQQPQHF
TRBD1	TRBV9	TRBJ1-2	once	TGTGCCAGCAACAGGGACAGTTCCTCTTTCGGGGGCTACACCTTC	CASNRDSSSFGGYTF
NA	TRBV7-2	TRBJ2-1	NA	TGTGCCAGCAGCAGCTACCAAAGCTCCTACAATGAGCAGTTCTTC	CASSSYQSSYNEQFF
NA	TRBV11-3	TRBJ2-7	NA	TGTGCCAGCAGCTCCCGGGGAGCTATTGAGCAGTACTTC	CASSSRGAIEQYF
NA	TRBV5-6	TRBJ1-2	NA	TGTGCCAGCAGCTTGTTAGGGGGCTATGGCTACACCTTC	CASSLLGGYGYTF
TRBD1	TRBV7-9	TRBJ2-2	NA	TGTGCCAGCAGCTTATCAGGGGGCGACACCGGGGAGCTGTTTTTT	CASSLSGGDTGELFF
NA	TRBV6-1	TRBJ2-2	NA	TGTGCCAGCAGTGAAGCGGGGCAGGGCAGAAGATCCTACACCGGGGAGCTGTTTTTT	CASSEAGQGRRSYTGELFF
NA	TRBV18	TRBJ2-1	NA	TGTGCCAGCTCACCGGTTAGTCCCTCCTACAATGAGCAGTTCTTC	CASSPVSPSYNEQFF
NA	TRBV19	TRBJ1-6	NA	TGTGCCAGTAGTATTAAGTGGACAGTCGATAATTCACCCCTCCACTTT	CASSIKWTVDNSPLHF
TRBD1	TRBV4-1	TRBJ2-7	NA	TGCGCCAGCAGCCGAAACGCCGGGACAGGGGACCTCTACGAGCAGTACTTC	CASSRNAGTGDLYEQYF
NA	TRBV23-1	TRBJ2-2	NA	TGCGCCAGCAGTCTCAAACCTCAGGACTCCGGGGAGCTGTTTTTT	CASSLKPQDSGELFF
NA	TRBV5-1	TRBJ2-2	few	TGCGCCAGCAGCTTGGGAGCAGGGTCCACCGGGGAGCTGTTTTTT	CASSLGAGSTGELFF
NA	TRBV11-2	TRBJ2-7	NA	TGTGCCAGCAGCTTGGTATACAGGGTCTACGAGCAGTACTTC	CASSLVYRVYEQYF
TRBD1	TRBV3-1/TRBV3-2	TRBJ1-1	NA	TGTGCCAGCAGCCGTTTTTATGGACAGGGGTCGAACACTGAAGCTTTCTTT	CASSRFYGQGSNTEAFF
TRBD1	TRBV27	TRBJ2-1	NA	TGTGCCAGCAGTCCGTCCCCGACAGGGCGGAATGAGCAGTTCTTC	CASSPSPTGRNEQFF
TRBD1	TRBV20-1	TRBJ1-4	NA	TGCAGTGCTAGTTCCTTGGGACAGCGGTATGGAAAACTGTTTTTT	CSASSLGQRYGKLFF
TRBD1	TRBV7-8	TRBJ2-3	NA	TGTGCCAGCAGCTTAGGATTGGACAGGGGAGGGGATACGCAGTATTTT	CASSLGLDRGGDTQYF
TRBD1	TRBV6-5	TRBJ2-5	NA	TGTGCCGCCACTAGGACAGGCACAGAGACCCAGTACTTC	CAATRTGTETQYF
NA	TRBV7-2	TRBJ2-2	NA	TGTGCCAGCAGCAGCACGGGACAGAACACCGGGGAGCTGTTTTTT	CASSSTGQNTGELFF
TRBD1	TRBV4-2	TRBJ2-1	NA	TGTGCCAGCAGCCGCCAAGGAATGATCGGGACAGGGGCCTACAATGAGCAGTTCTTC	CASSRQGMIGTGAYNEQFF
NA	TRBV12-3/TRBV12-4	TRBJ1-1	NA	TGTGCCAGCTCCGTCCTGAACACTGAAGCTTTCTTT	CASSVLNTEAFF
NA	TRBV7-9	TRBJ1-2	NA	TGTGCCAGCAGCTTATACGGCGGTGAGATCGGGTCCGCATCTGGCTACACCTTC	CASSLYGGEIGSASGYTF
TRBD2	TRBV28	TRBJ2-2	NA	TGTGCCAGCTCAAATAGCGGGGGCACCGGGGAGCTGTTTTTT	CASSNSGGTGELFF
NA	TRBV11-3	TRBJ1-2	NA	TGTGCCACCTCACGGGGGGGGCGAGGCTATGGCTACACCTTC	CATSRGGRGYGYTF
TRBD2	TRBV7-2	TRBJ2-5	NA	TGTGCCAGCAGCTTAGGGGCTAGCGGGGGGACGGCAGAGACCCAGTACTTC	CASSLGASGGTAETQYF
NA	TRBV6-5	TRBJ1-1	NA	TGTGCCACCACCCCCGCAGGTAGGAACACTGAAGCTTTCTTT	CATTPAGRNTEAFF
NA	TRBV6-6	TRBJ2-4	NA	TGTGCCAGCAGTTACGAAGCGACAGCCAAAAACATTCAGTACTTC	CASSYEATAKNIQYF
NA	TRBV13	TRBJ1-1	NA	TGTGCCAGCGCGGAGGAAAGGATGAACACTGAAGCTTTCTTT	CASAEERMNTEAFF
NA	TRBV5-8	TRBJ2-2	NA	TGTGCCAGCAGCTTGTGGGGGGACACCGGGGAGCTGTTTTTT	CASSLWGDTGELFF
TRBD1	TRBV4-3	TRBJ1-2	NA	TGCGCCAGCAGCCAAGACTCAAGGGGGCGGCGTGGCTACACCTTC	CASSQDSRGRRGYTF
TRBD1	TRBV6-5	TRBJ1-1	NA	TGTGCCACCGCGGACAGGGTCGACACTGAAGCTTTCTTT	CATADRVDTEAFF
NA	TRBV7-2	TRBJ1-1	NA	TGTGCCAGCAGCTTAATGGGGAGCGTGAACACTGAAGCTTTCTTT	CASSLMGSVNTEAFF